This entry lists 29 T cell receptor beta chains sequenced from one sample in a study of technical replicates of blood from a few donors. The data were produced by immunoSEQ multiplex PCR, yet TCRdb's version contains in-frame clones alone and is incomplete. The sample records 60,000 to 90,000 clones, roughly 90% being singletons. The source material was T cells isolated from PBMCs. These receptors all come from a human donor in good health.

The chain is built from TRBV18 and TRBJ2-4; 9 nucleotides agree with TRBD2. CDR3 length equals 19 residues. Germline assignment: CDR1 KGHSH and CDR2 LQKENI. J gave up 0 bases and V 4 bases, and 13 bases lay outside the gene matches. The CDR3 region has the DNA TGTGCCAGCTCACTGGATCCTACTAGCGGGTTGCTAGCCAAAAACATTCAGTACTTC. Protein product: CASSLDPTSGLLAKNIQYF.

J is TRBJ2-7 and V is TRBV2, with unresolved D. The CDR3 has 13 amino acids. V lost 4 bases and J 3 bases, leaving 10 bases between the germline ends. CDR1 and CDR2 (germline): SNHLY, FYNNEI. The CDR3 DNA reads as TGTGCCAGCAGTGTCTGGCTGAACTACGAGCAGTACTTC. Amino acid sequence: CASSVWLNYEQYF. Full variable domain (remainder filled in from reference TRBV2 and TRBJ2-7): EPEVTQTPSHQVTQMGQEVILRCVPISNHLYFYWYRQILGQKVEFLVSFYNNEISEKSEIFDDQFSVERPDGSNFTLKIRSTKLEDSAMYFCASSVWLNYEQYFGPGTRLTVT.

The V and J genes are TRBV5-6 and TRBJ1-1, with D possibly matching TRBD1 (5 bases). V dropped 2 bases and J dropped 2 bases, with 7 bases sitting between them. The V gene's germline CDR1 is SGHDT and CDR2 YYEEEE. The CDR3 extends over 13 amino acids. CDR3 bases: TGTGCCAGCAGCTTACAGGCAAACACTGAAGCTTTCTTT. Its translation is CASSLQANTEAFF.

The chain combines TRBV7-9 with TRBJ1-2; 8 positions agree with TRBD1. The V gene end was trimmed by 0 bases and the J gene end by 6 bases; junction bases not matched to a gene: 6. Germline V lookup: CDR1 SEHNR, CDR2 FQNEAQ (reference sequence). The CDR3 totals 15 residues. The CDR3 spells CASSLARAGGNGYTF. The CDR3 DNA reads TGTGCCAGCAGCTTAGCGCGGGCAGGGGGCAATGGCTACACCTTC.

This chain links TRBV19 with TRBJ1-1, with no clear D. The CDR3 is 14 residues long. In germline, CDR1 is LNHDA, CDR2 SQIVND (reference sequence). Deletions cut 6 bases from V and 3 bases from J, with 14 bases between. DNA of the CDR3: TGTGCCAGTAGACCTAAGCGAGGAGACACTGAAGCTTTCTTT. It encodes CASRPKRGDTEAFF. Full variable domain (rest looked up from reference TRBV19 and TRBJ1-1): DGGITQSPKYLFRKEGQNVTLSCEQNLNHDAMYWYRQDPGQGLRLIYYSQIVNDFQKGDIAEGYSVSREKKESFPLTVTSAQKNPTAFYLCASRPKRGDTEAFFGQGTRLTVV.

The chain joins TRBV19 to TRBJ1-5; the match to TRBD1 covers 10 bases. J lost 10 bases, V lost 4 bases, and 10 bases had no gene match. Germline V gene data show CDR1 as LNHDA and CDR2 as SQIVND (reference sequence). This CDR3 comprises 15 residues. The CDR3 sequence: CASSTGQGDFLPQHF. CDR3 DNA: TGTGCCAGTAGTACTGGACAGGGGGACTTTCTACCCCAGCATTTT.

The V gene is TRBV12-5, the J gene TRBJ2-7; 9 bases are a match to TRBD2. With V trimmed by 5 bases and J by 1 base, 6 bases remained unmatched. The length of the CDR3 is 15 residues. Germline V gene data show CDR1 as LGHNT and CDR2 as FRNRAP. The CDR3 DNA is TGTGCTAGTGGTCCCGAGACTAGCGGTTCCTACGAGCAGTACTTC. It specifies CASGPETSGSYEQYF.

The J gene is TRBJ2-2, the V gene TRBV7-3, with TRBD2 matching over 10 bases. With 6 bases clipped from V and 7 bases from J, the junction kept 8 bases outside the gene matches. In germline, CDR1 is SGHTA, CDR2 FQGTGA. CDR3 size: 15 residues. The CDR3 reads CASSILAGADGELFF. CDR3 nucleotides: TGTGCCAGCAGTATTCTAGCGGGAGCGGACGGGGAGCTGTTTTTT.

V gene TRBV11-2 combines with J gene TRBJ1-1; 7 nucleotides agree with TRBD1. Germline lookup yields CDR1 SGHAT and CDR2 FQNNGV. The CDR3 totals 15 residues. V was clipped by 2 bases and J by 1 base; unmatched bases: 4. CDR3: CASSLRQGGNTEAFF. The CDR3 DNA follows: TGTGCCAGCAGCTTAAGACAGGGCGGGAACACTGAAGCTTTCTTT.

This chain links TRBV7-9 with TRBJ1-2, with TRBD1 matching over 8 bases. Trimming removed 6 bases from V and 4 bases from J; junction bases left unmatched: 7. The CDR3 extends over 14 amino acids. The germline V gene encodes CDR1 SEHNR and CDR2 FQNEAQ (reference sequence). CDR3 amino acids: CASRPGGSLYGYTF. The CDR3 DNA reads TGTGCCAGCAGACCAGGGGGCTCGCTCTATGGCTACACCTTC. Filled out from reference TRBV7-9 and TRBJ1-2, the complete variable domain reads DTGVSQNPRHKITKRGQNVTFRCDPISEHNRLYWYRQTLGQGPEFLTYFQNEAQLEKSRLLSDRFSAERPKGSFSTLEIQRTEQGDSAMYLCASRPGGSLYGYTFGSGTRLTVV.

The V call is TRBV18, the J call TRBJ2-5; possible D gene TRBD2, 6 bases. Germline V gene lookup returns CDR1 KGHSH and CDR2 LQKENI. CDR3 size: 17 residues. The germline V and J ends were trimmed by 6 bases and 5 bases, with 25 bases remaining between them. The CDR3, as DNA: TGTGCCAGCTCCTCGGAGGGTTTCGGGGCCACCAAGGAGACCCAGTACTTC. Translating it yields CASSSEGFGATKETQYF.

The chain links TRBV5-1 to TRBJ1-3; 7 bases line up with TRBD1. V was pared by 5 bases and J by 0 bases, with 5 bases of the junction left unmatched. CDR3 length: 15 amino acids. Germline values: CDR1 SGHRS, CDR2 YFSETQ. Here the CDR3 DNA reads TGCGCCAGCAGTCGGGACAGATACTCTGGAAACACCATATATTTT. Protein product: CASSRDRYSGNTIYF.

This sequence joins TRBV5-1 and TRBJ2-7; 8 bases fit TRBD1. Germline V gene sequence: CDR1 SGHRS, CDR2 YFSETQ. V gave up 4 bases and J gave up 3 bases; unmatched junction bases: 12. This CDR3 has 16 amino acids. CDR3 protein: CASSQRRRRGLYEQYF. As DNA, the CDR3 is TGCGCCAGCAGCCAGAGGAGGCGCAGGGGGCTCTACGAGCAGTACTTC.

This chain uses TRBV10-3 with TRBJ1-5; the D is unclear. V lost 3 bases and J lost 2, with 17 bases in between. The CDR3 spans 17 residues. Germline loops: CDR1 ENHRY, CDR2 SYGVKD. This CDR3 reads CAISDLVADRGNQPQHF. In DNA form, the CDR3 reads TGTGCCATCAGTGATCTTGTAGCGGATCGGGGCAATCAGCCCCAGCATTTT.

The chain has TRBV28 and TRBJ2-3; weak D call: TRBD1 (5 bases). The V gene's germline CDR1 is MDHEN and CDR2 SYDVKM. CDR3 length: 15 residues. Trimming cost V 3 bases and J 0 bases, with 10 bases left between them. The CDR3 reads CASSFPQESTDTQYF. CDR3 sequence (DNA): TGTGCCAGCAGTTTCCCACAGGAAAGCACAGATACGCAGTATTTT.

The rearrangement uses TRBV16 and TRBJ1-1, with D hard to call. CDR1 and CDR2 from the germline V gene are KGHSY and FQNENV. V lost 0 bases and J lost 6, with 8 bases in between. This CDR3 has 13 residues. The CDR3 region has the DNA TGTGCCAGCAGCCAATCCACAGTATCTGAAGCTTTCTTT. Protein product: CASSQSTVSEAFF.

The J gene is TRBJ2-4, the V gene TRBV9, with 10 positions matching TRBD1. CDR1 SGDLS and CDR2 YYNGEE come from the germline V gene. The CDR3 runs to 16 residues. V was clipped by 0 bases and J by 6 bases; unmatched bases: 6. The CDR3: CASSVGGGQGLNIQYF. The DNA of the CDR3 is TGTGCCAGCAGCGTAGGGGGGGGACAGGGGCTAAACATTCAGTACTTC. The variable domain in full, with the rest retrieved from reference TRBV9 and TRBJ2-4, is DSGVTQTPKHLITATGQRVTLRCSPRSGDLSVYWYQQSLDQGLQFLIQYYNGEERAKGNILERFSAQQFPDLHSELNLSSLELGDSALYFCASSVGGGQGLNIQYFGAGTRLSVL.

The chain uses TRBV30 and TRBJ1-1, with D maybe TRBD1 (6 bases). Germline V gives CDR1 GTSNPN, CDR2 SVGIG (reference sequence). Trimming pared 0 bases from V and 6 bases from J, leaving 8 bases between. The CDR3 runs to 12 residues. The CDR3 spells CAWSVGGPEAFF. The DNA of the CDR3 is TGTGCCTGGAGTGTCGGGGGGCCTGAAGCTTTCTTT.

The gene calls are TRBV7-2 and TRBJ2-1; TRBD2 matches 8 bases. This CDR3 region has 15 residues. The germline CDR1 and CDR2 sequences are SGHTA and FQGNSA. With 0 bases clipped from V and 10 bases from J, the junction kept 8 bases outside the gene matches. The CDR3 DNA follows: TGTGCCAGCAGCTTAGCGCCTAGCGGGTTTACAGAGCAGTTCTTC. As protein: CASSLAPSGFTEQFF.

The J gene is TRBJ2-3, the V gene TRBV4-2, with a weak D call TRBD2 (5 bases). Germline assignment: CDR1 LGHNA and CDR2 YNFKEQ. The CDR3 totals 14 residues. Trimming pared 1 base from V and 5 bases from J, leaving 10 bases between. The CDR3 region is CASSQAGNKDTQYF. Here the CDR3 DNA reads TGTGCCAGCAGCCAAGCCGGGAATAAAGATACGCAGTATTTT.

This rearrangement joins TRBV4-3 to TRBJ2-1; 10 nucleotides align to TRBD2. There are 16 residues in the CDR3. The trim removed 2 bases at V and 2 bases at J, leaving 3 bases unmatched. Germline assignment: CDR1 LGHNA and CDR2 YSLEER. CDR3 protein: CASSQTGLAPYNEQFF. The CDR3, as DNA: TGCGCCAGCAGCCAAACGGGACTAGCGCCCTACAATGAGCAGTTCTTC.

The chain has TRBV5-4 and TRBJ1-2, with D uncertain. CDR1 and CDR2 from the germline V gene are SGHNT and YYREEE (reference sequence). This CDR3 region has 14 residues. Trimming took 4 bases from V and 2 from J, leaving 12 bases between them. The DNA for the CDR3 is TGTGCCAGCAGCCTATCTACAGTAAACTATGGCTACACCTTC. It specifies CASSLSTVNYGYTF.

This sequence joins TRBV6-6 and TRBJ1-1; D remains ambiguous. This CDR3 region has 11 residues. V was trimmed by 8 bases and J by 7 bases, leaving 11 bases between them. Germline loops: CDR1 MNHNY, CDR2 SVGAGI (reference sequence). The DNA for the CDR3 is TGTGCCAGCGGTACAGAACTTGAAGCTTTCTTT. Translated, it gives CASGTELEAFF.

This clone has only one observation. The CDR3, as DNA: TGTGCCAGCAGCTCCTCCCCCCCGACAGGGGGGAACTATGGCTACACCTTC. Amino acids: CASSSSPPTGGNYGYTF. The chain carries TRBV13 and TRBJ1-2; 9 bases align to TRBD1. The CDR3 spans 17 residues. Germline lookup yields CDR1 PRHDT and CDR2 FYEKMQ (reference sequence). Trimming at V came to 4 bases and at J to 2 bases, leaving 11 bases not matched to a gene. The variable domain in full, completed from reference TRBV13 and TRBJ1-2, reads AAGVIQSPRHLIKEKRETATLKCYPIPRHDTVYWYQQGPGQDPQFLISFYEKMQSDKGSIPDRFSAQQFSDYHSELNMSSLELGDSALYFCASSSSPPTGGNYGYTFGSGTRLTVV.

V is TRBV4-3 and J is TRBJ1-2; no reliable D call. V lost 0 bases and J lost 2, with 13 bases in between. Germline V CDR1 and CDR2: LGHNA, YSLEER. The CDR3 runs to 16 residues. CDR3 in DNA: TGCGCCAGCAGCCAAGATCTCGGAGGGCCGAACTATGGCTACACCTTC. It yields the protein CASSQDLGGPNYGYTF.

This chain links TRBV5-6 with TRBJ1-1; D is ambiguous. This CDR3 has 15 residues. V was pared by 0 bases and J by 2 bases, with 11 bases between. Germline CDR1 reads SGHDT; CDR2 reads YYEEEE. CDR3 coding DNA: TGTGCCAGCAGCTTGGCCCCCACAATCAACACTGAAGCTTTCTTT. The encoded protein is CASSLAPTINTEAFF.

The V gene is TRBV27, the J gene TRBJ2-3; the D gene is possibly TRBD2 (6 bases). This CDR3 is built from 15 residues. Germline assignment: CDR1 MNHEY and CDR2 SMNVEV (reference sequence). V was pared by 6 bases and J by 4 bases, with 17 bases between. CDR3 bases: TGTGCCAGCAGAGACCGACTAGAATTCTCAGATACGCAGTATTTT. Translation: CASRDRLEFSDTQYF.

This chain uses TRBV19 with TRBJ1-1; 8 positions agree with TRBD1. The CDR3 extends over 15 amino acids. V dropped 5 bases and J dropped 3; count of bases not matched to a gene: 8. The germline CDR1 and CDR2 sequences are LNHDA and SQIVND (reference sequence). The CDR3, as DNA: TGTGCCAGTAGTGTGCAGGGGGCGCTGGACACTGAAGCTTTCTTT. Its translation is CASSVQGALDTEAFF.

CDR3 DNA: TGTGCCAGCAGTCCAGGGTTTAATGAGCAGTTCTTC. Translating gives CASSPGFNEQFF. The chain has TRBV27 and TRBJ2-1; possible D gene TRBD1, 5 bases. Trimming took off 5 bases at V and 7 bases at J, with 9 bases between the two ends. Germline CDR1 reads MNHEY; CDR2 reads SMNVEV (reference sequence). The CDR3 extends over 12 amino acids.